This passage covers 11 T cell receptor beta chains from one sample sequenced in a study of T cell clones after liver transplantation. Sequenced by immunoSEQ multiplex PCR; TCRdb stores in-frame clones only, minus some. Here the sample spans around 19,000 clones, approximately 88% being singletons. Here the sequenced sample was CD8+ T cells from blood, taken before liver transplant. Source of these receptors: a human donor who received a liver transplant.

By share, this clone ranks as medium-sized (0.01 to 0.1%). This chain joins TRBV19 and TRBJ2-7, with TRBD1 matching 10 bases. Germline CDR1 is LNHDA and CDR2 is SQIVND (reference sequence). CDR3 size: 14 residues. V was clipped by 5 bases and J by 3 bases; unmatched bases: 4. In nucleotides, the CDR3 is TGTGCCAGTAGTTCCCGGGACAGGGGCTACGAGCAGTACTTC. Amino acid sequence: CASSSRDRGYEQYF. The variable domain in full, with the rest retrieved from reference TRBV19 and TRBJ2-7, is DGGITQSPKYLFRKEGQNVTLSCEQNLNHDAMYWYRQDPGQGLRLIYYSQIVNDFQKGDIAEGYSVSREKKESFPLTVTSAQKNPTAFYLCASSSRDRGYEQYFGPGTRLTVT.

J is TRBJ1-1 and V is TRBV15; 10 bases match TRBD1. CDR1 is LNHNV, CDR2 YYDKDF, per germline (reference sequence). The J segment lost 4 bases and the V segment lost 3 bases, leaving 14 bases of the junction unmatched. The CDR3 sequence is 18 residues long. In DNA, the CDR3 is TGTGCCACCAGCAGGGTACTATTGACAGGGGGCTTGGGCACTGAAGCTTTCTTT. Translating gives CATSRVLLTGGLGTEAFF.

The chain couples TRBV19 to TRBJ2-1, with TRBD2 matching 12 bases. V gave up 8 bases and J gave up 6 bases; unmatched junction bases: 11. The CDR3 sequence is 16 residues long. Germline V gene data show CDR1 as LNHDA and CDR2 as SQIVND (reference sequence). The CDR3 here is CASGLQGLAGFNEQFF. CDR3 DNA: TGTGCCAGTGGCCTACAGGGACTAGCGGGTTTCAATGAGCAGTTCTTC.

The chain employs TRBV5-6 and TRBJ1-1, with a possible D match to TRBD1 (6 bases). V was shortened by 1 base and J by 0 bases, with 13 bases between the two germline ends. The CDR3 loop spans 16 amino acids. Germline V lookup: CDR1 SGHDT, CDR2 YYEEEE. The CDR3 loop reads CASSLYLGAVNTEAFF. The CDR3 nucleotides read TGTGCCAGCAGCTTGTACTTGGGGGCCGTGAACACTGAAGCTTTCTTT.

CDR3 in amino acids: CASSFDTDTQYF. DNA for the CDR3: TGTGCCAGCAGTTTCGACACAGATACGCAGTATTTT. J is TRBJ2-3 and V is TRBV27; no clear D gene. Trimming left V 3 bases short and J 2 bases short, with 3 bases between. Germline values: CDR1 MNHEY, CDR2 SMNVEV (reference sequence). This CDR3 has 12 amino acids.

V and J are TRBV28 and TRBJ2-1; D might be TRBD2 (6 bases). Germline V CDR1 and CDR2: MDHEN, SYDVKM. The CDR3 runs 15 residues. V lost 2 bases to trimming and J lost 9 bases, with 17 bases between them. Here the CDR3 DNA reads TGTGCCAGCAGTTTAGGGCGGGATCCTCTGGGTGAGCAGTTCTTC. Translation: CASSLGRDPLGEQFF.

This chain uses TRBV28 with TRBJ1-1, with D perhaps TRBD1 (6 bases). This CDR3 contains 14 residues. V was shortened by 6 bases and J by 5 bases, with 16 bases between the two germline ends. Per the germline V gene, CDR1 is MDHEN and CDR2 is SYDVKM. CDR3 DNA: TGTGCCAGCAGCTGGAGGGGGGCAGGGACTGAAGCTTTCTTT. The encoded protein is CASSWRGAGTEAFF.

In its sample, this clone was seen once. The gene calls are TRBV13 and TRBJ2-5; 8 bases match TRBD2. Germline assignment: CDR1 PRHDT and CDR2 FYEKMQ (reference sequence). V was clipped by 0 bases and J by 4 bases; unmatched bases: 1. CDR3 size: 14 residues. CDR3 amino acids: CASSLGLAGETQYF. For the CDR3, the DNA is TGTGCCAGCAGCTTAGGGCTAGCGGGAGAGACCCAGTACTTC.

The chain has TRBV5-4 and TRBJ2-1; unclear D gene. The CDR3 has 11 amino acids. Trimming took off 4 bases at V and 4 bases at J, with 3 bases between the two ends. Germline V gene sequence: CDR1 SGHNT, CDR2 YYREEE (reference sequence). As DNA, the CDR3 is TGTGCCAGCAGCGTATACAATGAGCAGTTCTTC. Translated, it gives CASSVYNEQFF. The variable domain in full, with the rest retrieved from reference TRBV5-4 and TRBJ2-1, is ETGVTQSPTHLIKTRGQQVTLRCSSQSGHNTVSWYQQALGQGPQFIFQYYREEENGRGNFPPRFSGLQFPNYSSELNVNALELDDSALYLCASSVYNEQFFGPGTRLTVL.

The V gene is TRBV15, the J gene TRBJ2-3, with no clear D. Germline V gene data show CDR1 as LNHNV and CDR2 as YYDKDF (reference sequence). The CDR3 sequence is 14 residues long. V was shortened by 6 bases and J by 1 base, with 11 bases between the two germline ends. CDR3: CATSTNVGTDTQYF. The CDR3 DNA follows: TGTGCCACCAGTACGAACGTGGGCACAGATACGCAGTATTTT. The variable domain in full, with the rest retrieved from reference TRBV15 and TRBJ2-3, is DAMVIQNPRYQVTQFGKPVTLSCSQTLNHNVMYWYQQKSSQAPKLLFHYYDKDFNNEADTPDNFQSRRPNTSFCFLDIRSPGLGDTAMYLCATSTNVGTDTQYFGPGTRLTVL.

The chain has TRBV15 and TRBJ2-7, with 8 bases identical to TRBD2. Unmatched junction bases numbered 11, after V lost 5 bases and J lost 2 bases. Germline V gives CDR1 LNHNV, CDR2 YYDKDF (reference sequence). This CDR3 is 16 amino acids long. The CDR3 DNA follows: TGTGCCACCAGCGCAAGACGACTAGCGAATACCTACGAGCAGTACTTC. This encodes CATSARRLANTYEQYF. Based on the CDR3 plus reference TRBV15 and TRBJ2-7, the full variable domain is DAMVIQNPRYQVTQFGKPVTLSCSQTLNHNVMYWYQQKSSQAPKLLFHYYDKDFNNEADTPDNFQSRRPNTSFCFLDIRSPGLGDTAMYLCATSARRLANTYEQYFGPGTRLTVT.